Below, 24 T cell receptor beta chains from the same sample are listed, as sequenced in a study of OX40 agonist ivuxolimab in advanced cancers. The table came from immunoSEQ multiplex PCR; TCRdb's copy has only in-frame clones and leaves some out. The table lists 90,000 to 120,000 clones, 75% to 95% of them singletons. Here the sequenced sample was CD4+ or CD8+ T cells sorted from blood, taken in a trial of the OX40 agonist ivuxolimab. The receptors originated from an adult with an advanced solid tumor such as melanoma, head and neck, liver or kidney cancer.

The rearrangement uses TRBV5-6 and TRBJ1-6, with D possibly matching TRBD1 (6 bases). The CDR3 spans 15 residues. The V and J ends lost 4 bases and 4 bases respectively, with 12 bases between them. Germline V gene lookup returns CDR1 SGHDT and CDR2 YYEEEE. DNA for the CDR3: TGTGCCAGCAGCCCGGGGGGCCAGTATAATTCACCCCTCCACTTT. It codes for CASSPGGQYNSPLHF. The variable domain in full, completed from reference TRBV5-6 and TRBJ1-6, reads DAGVTQSPTHLIKTRGQQVTLRCSPKSGHDTVSWYQQALGQGPQFIFQYYEEEERQRGNFPDRFSGHQFPNYSSELNVNALLLGDSALYLCASSPGGQYNSPLHFGNGTRLTVT.

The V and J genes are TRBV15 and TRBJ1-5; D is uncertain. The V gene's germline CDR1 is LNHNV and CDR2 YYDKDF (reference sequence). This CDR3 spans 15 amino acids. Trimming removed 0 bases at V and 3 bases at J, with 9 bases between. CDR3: CATSREVWLNQPQHF. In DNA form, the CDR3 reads TGTGCCACCAGCAGAGAAGTTTGGCTCAATCAGCCCCAGCATTTT.

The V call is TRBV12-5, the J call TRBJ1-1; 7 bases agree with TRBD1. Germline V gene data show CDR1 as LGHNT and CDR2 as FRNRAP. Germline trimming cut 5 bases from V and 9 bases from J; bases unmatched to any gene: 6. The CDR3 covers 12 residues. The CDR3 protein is CASGEEQGKAFF. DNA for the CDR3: TGTGCTAGTGGTGAGGAACAGGGGAAAGCTTTCTTT.

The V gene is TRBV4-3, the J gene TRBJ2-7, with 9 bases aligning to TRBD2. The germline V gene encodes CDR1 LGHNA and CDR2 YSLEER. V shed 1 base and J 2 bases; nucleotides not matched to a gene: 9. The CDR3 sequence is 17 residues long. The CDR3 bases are TGCGCCAGCAGCCAAGGGGTCCTAGCGGGAATAACCTACGAGCAGTACTTC. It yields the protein CASSQGVLAGITYEQYF.

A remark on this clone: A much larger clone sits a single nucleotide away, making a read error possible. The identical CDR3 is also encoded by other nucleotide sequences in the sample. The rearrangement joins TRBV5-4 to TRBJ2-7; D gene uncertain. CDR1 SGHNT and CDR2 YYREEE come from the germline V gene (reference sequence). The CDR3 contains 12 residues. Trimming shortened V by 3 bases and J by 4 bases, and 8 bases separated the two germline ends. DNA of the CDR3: TGTGCCAGCAGCTCCGACGGTTACGAGCAGTACTTC. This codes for CASSSDGYEQYF.

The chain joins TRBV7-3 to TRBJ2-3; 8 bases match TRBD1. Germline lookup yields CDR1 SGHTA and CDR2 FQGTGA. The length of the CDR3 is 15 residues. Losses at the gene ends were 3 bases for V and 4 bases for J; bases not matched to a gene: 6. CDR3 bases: TGTGCCAGCAGCTTCAGGGGGCTGGGGCCAGATACGCAGTATTTT. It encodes CASSFRGLGPDTQYF.

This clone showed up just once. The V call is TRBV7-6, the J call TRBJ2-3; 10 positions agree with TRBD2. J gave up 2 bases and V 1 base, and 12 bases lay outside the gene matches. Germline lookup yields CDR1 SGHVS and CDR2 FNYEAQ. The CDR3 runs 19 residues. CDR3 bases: TGTGCCAGCAGCTTAGAGGCTAGCGGGGGACGAATTAACACAGATACGCAGTATTTT. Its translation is CASSLEASGGRINTDTQYF.

CDR3 coding DNA: TGTGCCAGCGCGGCACGGAATTATAATTCACCCCTCCACTTT. Protein: CASAARNYNSPLHF. The genes are TRBV7-3 and TRBJ1-6; no reliable D call. CDR1 SGHTA and CDR2 FQGTGA come from the germline V gene. V lost 8 bases and J lost 4, with 12 bases in between. CDR3 length: 14 residues.

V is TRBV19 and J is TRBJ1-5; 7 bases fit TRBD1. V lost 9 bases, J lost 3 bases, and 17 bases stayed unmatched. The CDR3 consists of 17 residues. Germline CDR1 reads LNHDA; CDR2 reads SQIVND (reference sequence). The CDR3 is CASSPDLTGRVNQPQHF. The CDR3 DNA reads TGTGCCAGCAGTCCCGACTTGACAGGGAGAGTCAATCAGCCCCAGCATTTT.

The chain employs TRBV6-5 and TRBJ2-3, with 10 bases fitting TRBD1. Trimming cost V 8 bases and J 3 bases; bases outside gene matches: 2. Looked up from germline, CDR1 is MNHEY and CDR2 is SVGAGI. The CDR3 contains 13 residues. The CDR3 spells CASSGQGTDTQYF. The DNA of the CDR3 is TGTGCCAGCTCGGGACAGGGGACAGATACGCAGTATTTT.

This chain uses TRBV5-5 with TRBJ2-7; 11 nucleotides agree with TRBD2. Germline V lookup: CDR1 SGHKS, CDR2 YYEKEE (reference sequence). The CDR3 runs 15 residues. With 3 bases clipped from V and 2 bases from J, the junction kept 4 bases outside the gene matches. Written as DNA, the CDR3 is TGTGCCAGCAGCTCACTAGCGGGAGTTACCTACGAGCAGTACTTC. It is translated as CASSSLAGVTYEQYF. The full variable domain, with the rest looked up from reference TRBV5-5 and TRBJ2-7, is DAGVTQSPTHLIKTRGQQVTLRCSPISGHKSVSWYQQVLGQGPQFIFQYYEKEERGRGNFPDRFSARQFPNYSSELNVNALLLGDSALYLCASSSLAGVTYEQYFGPGTRLTVT.

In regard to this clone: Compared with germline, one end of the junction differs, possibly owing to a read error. The CDR3 protein is CASSSLQVLGYSLAF. Written as DNA, the CDR3 is TGTGCCAGCAGTTCCCTCCAAGTACTTGGATACTCTCTTGCCTTC. The chain is built from TRBV28 and TRBJ1-2, with D unresolved. CDR1 is MDHEN, CDR2 SYDVKM, per germline. The CDR3 is made up of 15 amino acids.

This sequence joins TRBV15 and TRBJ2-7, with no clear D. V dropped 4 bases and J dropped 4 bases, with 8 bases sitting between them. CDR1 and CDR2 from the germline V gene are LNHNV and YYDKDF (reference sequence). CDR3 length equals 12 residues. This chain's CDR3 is CATSTENYEQYF. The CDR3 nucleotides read TGTGCCACCAGCACCGAAAATTACGAGCAGTACTTC.

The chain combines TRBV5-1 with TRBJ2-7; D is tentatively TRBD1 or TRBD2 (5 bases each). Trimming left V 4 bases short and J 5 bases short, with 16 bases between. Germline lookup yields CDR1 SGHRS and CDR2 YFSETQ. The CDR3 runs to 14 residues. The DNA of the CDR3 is TGCGCCAGCAGCCCCGGGACGATAGGTGACGAGCAGTACTTC. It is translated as CASSPGTIGDEQYF.

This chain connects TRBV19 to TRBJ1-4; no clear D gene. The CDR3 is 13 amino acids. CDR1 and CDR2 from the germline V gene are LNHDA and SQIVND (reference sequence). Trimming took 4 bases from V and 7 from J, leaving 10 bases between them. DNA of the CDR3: TGTGCCAGTAGTACCCAAGCGACTGAAAAACTGTTTTTT. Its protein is CASSTQATEKLFF.

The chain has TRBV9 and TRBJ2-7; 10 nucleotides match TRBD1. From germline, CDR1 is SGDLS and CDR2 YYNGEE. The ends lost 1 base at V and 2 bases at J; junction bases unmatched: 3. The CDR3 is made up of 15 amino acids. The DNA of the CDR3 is TGTGCCAGCAGCGTATGGGGACAGGGGACCTACGAGCAGTACTTC. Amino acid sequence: CASSVWGQGTYEQYF.

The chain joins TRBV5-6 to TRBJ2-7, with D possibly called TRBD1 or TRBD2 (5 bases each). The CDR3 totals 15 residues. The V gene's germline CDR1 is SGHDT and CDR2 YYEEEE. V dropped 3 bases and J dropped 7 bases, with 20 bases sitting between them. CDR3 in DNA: TGTGCCAGCAGCTGGACATGGAGGATGGTAGGGGAGCAGTACTTC. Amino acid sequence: CASSWTWRMVGEQYF.

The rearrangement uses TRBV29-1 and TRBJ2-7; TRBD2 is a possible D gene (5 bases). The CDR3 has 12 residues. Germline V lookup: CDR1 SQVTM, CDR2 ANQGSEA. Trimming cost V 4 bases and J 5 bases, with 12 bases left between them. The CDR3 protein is CSVGHTGNEQYF. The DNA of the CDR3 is TGCAGCGTTGGCCATACGGGAAACGAGCAGTACTTC.

CDR3 DNA sequence: TGTGCCAGTAGACGAAACAGGTTGACAACTAATGAAAAACTGTTTTTT. It is translated as CASRRNRLTTNEKLFF. V gene TRBV19 combines with J gene TRBJ1-4; D might be TRBD1 (5 bases). The CDR3 has 16 residues. CDR1 is LNHDA and CDR2 is SQIVND in the germline V gene (reference sequence). V lost 6 bases and J 0 bases, leaving 14 bases between the germline ends. The full variable domain, completed using reference TRBV19 and TRBJ1-4, is DGGITQSPKYLFRKEGQNVTLSCEQNLNHDAMYWYRQDPGQGLRLIYYSQIVNDFQKGDIAEGYSVSREKKESFPLTVTSAQKNPTAFYLCASRRNRLTTNEKLFFGSGTQLSVL.

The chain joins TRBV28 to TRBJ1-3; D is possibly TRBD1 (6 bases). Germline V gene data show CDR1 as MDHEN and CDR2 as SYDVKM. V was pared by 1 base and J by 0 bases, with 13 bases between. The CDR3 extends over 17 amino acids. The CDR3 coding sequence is TGTGCCAGCAGTTTATCTCCAGGGGCGAGCTCTGGAAACACCATATATTTT. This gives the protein CASSLSPGASSGNTIYF. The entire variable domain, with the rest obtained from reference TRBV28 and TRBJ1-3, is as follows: DVKVTQSSRYLVKRTGEKVFLECVQDMDHENMFWYRQDPGLGLRLIYFSYDVKMKEKGDIPEGYSVSREKKERFSLILESASTNQTSMYLCASSLSPGASSGNTIYFGEGSWLTVV.

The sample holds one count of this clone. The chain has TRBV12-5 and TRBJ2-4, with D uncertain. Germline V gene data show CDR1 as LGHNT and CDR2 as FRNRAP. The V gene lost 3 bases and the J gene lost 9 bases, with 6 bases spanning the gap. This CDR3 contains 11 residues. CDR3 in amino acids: CASGLNGIQYF. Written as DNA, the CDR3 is TGTGCTAGTGGTTTAAATGGCATTCAGTACTTC.

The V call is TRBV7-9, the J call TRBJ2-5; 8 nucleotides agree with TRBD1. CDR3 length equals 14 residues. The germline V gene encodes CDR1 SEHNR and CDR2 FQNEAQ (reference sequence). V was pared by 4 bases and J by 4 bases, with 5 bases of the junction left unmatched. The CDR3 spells CASSSKTGVETQYF. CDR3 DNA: TGTGCCAGCAGCTCCAAGACAGGGGTAGAGACCCAGTACTTC.

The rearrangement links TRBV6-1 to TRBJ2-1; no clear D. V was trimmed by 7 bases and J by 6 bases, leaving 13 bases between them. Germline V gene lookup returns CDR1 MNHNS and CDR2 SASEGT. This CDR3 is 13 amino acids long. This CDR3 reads CASTSGRFNEQFF. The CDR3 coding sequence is TGTGCCAGCACCTCCGGACGGTTCAATGAGCAGTTCTTC.

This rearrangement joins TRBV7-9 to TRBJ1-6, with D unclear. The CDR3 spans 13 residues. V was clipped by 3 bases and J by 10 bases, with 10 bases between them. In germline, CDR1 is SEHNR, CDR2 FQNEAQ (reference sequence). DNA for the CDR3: TGTGCCAGCAGCTTCCTGGGGAACTCACCCCTCCACTTT. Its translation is CASSFLGNSPLHF.